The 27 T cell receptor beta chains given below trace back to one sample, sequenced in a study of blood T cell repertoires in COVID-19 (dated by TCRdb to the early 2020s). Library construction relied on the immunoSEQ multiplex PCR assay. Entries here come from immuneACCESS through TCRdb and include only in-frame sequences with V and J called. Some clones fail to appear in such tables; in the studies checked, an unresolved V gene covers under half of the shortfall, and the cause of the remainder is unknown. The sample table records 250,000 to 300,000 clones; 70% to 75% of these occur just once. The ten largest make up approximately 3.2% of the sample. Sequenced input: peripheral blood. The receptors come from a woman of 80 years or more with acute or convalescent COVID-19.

Written as DNA, the CDR3 is TGTGCCAGCAGCTTGGGTGGCGGCTCTGGAAACACCATATATTTT. This translates into CASSLGGGSGNTIYF. This chain connects TRBV5-5 to TRBJ1-3; D gene uncertain. V was cut by 0 bases and J by 0 bases, with 7 bases left in between. The CDR3 sequence is 15 residues long. Germline values: CDR1 SGHKS, CDR2 YYEKEE (reference sequence).

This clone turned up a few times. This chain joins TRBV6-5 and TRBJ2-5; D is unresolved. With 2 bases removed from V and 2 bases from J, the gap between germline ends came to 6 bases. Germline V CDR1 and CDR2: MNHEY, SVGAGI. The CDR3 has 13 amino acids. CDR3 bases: TGTGCCAGCAGTTACACCCGGCAAGAGACCCAGTACTTC. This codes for CASSYTRQETQYF.

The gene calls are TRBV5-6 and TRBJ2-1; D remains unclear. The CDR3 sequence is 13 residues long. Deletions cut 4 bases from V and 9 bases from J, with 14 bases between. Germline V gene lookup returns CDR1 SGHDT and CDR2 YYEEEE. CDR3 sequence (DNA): TGTGCCAGCAGCCCGGCCGTGAGGCGTGAGCAGTTCTTC. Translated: CASSPAVRREQFF.

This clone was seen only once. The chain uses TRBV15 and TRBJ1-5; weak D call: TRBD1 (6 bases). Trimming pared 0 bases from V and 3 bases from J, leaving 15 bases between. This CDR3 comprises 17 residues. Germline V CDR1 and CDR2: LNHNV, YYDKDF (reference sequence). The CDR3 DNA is TGTGCCACCAGCAGAGATAGGTCAGGGGCCCTCAATCAGCCCCAGCATTTT. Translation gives CATSRDRSGALNQPQHF.

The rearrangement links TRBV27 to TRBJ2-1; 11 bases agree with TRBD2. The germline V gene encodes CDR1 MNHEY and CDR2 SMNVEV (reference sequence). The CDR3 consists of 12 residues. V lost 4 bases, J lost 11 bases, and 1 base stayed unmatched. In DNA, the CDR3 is TGTGCCAGCAGTTCTAGCGGGAGGCAGCAGTTCTTC. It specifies CASSSSGRQQFF.

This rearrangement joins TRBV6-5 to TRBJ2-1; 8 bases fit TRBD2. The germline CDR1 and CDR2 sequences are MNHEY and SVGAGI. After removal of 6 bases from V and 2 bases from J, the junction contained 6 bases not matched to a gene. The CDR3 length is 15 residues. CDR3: CASRGRGGTYNEQFF. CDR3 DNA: TGTGCCAGCAGAGGTCGCGGGGGGACCTACAATGAGCAGTTCTTC.

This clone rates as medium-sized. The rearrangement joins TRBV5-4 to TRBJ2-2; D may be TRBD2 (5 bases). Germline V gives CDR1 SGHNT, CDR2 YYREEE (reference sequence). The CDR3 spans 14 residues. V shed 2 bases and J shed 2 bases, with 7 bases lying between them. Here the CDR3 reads CASSFGLNTGELFF. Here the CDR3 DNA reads TGTGCCAGCAGCTTTGGACTTAACACCGGGGAGCTGTTTTTT.

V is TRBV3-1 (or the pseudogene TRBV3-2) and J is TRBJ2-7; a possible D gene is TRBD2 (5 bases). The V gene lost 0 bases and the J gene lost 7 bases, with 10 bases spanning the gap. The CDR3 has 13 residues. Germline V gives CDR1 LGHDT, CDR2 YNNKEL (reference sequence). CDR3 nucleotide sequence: TGTGCCAGCAGCCAAGATGGGCTAGCAGAGCAGTACTTC. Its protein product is CASSQDGLAEQYF.

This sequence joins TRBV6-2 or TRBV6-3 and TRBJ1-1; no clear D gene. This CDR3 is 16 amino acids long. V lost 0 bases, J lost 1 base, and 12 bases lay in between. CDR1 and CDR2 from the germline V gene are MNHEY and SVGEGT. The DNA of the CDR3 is TGTGCCAGCAGTTACTCTTTGGAGCGGGAGAACACTGAAGCTTTCTTT. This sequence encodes CASSYSLERENTEAFF.

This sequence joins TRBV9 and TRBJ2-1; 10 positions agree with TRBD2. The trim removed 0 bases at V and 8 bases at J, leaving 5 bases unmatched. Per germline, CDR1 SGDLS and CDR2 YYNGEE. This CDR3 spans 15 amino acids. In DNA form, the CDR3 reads TGTGCCAGCAGCGTAGGTGCTAGCGGGAGCCATGAGCAGTTCTTC. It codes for CASSVGASGSHEQFF.

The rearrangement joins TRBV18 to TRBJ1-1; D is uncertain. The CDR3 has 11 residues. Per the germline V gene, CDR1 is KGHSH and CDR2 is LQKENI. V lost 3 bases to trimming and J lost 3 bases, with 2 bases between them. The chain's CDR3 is CASSPDTEAFF. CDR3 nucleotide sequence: TGTGCCAGCTCACCCGACACTGAAGCTTTCTTT.

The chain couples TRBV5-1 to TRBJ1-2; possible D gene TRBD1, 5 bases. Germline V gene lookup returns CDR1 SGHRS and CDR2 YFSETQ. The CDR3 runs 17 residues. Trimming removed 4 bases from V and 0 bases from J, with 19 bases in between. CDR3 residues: CASSPSTDSQTNYGYTF. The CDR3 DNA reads TGCGCCAGCAGCCCCTCCACTGACAGTCAAACTAACTATGGCTACACCTTC.

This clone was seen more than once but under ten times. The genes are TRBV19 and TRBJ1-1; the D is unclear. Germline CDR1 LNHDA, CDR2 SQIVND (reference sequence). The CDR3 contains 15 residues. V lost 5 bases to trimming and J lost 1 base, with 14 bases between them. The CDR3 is CASSAPETPNTEAFF. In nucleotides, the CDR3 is TGTGCCAGTAGTGCCCCCGAGACACCGAACACTGAAGCTTTCTTT.

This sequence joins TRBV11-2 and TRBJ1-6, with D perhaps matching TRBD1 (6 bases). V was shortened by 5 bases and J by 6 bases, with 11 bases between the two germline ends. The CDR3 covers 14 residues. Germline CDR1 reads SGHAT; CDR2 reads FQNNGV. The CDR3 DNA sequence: TGTGCCAGCAGCAAGACAGGAGGTAATTCACCCCTCCACTTT. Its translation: CASSKTGGNSPLHF.

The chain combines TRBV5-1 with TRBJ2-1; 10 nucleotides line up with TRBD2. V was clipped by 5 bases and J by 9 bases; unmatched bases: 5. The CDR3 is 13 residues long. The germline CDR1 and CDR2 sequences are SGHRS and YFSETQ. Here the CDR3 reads CASSGLAGVEQFF. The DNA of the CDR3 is TGCGCCAGCAGTGGGCTAGCGGGAGTTGAGCAGTTCTTC.

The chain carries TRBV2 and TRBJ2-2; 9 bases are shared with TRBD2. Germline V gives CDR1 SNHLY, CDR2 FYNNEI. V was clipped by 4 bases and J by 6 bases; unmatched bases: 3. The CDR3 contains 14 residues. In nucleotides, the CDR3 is TGTGCCAGCAGTGCTCTAGCGGGGTCCGGGGAGCTGTTTTTT. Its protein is CASSALAGSGELFF.

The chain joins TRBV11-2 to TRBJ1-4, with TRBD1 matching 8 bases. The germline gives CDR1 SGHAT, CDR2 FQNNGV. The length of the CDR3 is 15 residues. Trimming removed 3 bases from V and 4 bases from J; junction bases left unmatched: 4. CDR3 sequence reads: CASSFDRGFNEKLFF. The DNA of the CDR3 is TGTGCCAGCAGCTTCGACAGGGGATTTAATGAAAAACTGTTTTTT.

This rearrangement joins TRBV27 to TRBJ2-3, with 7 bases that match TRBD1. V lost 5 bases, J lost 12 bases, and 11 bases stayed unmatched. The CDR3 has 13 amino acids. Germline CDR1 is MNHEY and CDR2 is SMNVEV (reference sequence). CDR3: CASSPLERGRQYF. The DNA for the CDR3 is TGTGCCAGCAGTCCACTGGAAAGGGGGCGACAGTATTTT.

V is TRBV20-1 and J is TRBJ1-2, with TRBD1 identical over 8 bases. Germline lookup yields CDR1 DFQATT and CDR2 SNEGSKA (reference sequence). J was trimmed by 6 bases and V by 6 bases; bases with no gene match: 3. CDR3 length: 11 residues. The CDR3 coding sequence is TGCAGTGCGGACAGGGTGGATGGCTACACCTTC. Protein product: CSADRVDGYTF.

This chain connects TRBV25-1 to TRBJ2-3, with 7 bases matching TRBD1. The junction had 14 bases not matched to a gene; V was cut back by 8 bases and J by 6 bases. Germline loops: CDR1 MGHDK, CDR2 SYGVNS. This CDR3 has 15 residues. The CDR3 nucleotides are TGTGCCAGCCGTACTACAGGGGTACAAAGGGATACGCAGTATTTT. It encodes CASRTTGVQRDTQYF. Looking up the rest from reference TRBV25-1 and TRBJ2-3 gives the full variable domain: EADIYQTPRYLVIGTGKKITLECSQTMGHDKMYWYQQDPGMELHLIHYSYGVNSTEKGDLSSESTVSRIRTEHFPLTLESARPSHTSQYLCASRTTGVQRDTQYFGPGTRLTVL.

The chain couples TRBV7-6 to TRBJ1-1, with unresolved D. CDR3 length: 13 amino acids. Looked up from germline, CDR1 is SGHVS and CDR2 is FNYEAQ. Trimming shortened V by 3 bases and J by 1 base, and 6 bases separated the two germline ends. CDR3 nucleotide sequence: TGTGCCAGCAGCTTTGGGAGGAACACTGAAGCTTTCTTT. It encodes CASSFGRNTEAFF.

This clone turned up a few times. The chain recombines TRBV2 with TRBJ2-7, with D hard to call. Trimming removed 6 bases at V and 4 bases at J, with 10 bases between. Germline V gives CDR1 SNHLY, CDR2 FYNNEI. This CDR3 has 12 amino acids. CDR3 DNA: TGTGCCAGCAGGTTCCAGGTATACGAGCAGTACTTC. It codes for CASRFQVYEQYF.

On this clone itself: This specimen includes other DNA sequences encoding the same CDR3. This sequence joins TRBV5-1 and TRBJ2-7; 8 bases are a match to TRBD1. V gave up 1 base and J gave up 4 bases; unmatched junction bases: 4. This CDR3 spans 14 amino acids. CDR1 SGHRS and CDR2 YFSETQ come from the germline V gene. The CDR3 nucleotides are TGCGCCAGCAGCTTGTCAGGGGGCACGTACGAGCAGTACTTC. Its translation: CASSLSGGTYEQYF.

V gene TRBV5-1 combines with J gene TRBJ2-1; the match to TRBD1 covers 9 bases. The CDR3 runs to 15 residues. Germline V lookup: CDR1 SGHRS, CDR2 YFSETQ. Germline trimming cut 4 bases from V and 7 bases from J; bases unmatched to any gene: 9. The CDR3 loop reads CASSLGTGPYNEQFF. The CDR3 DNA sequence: TGCGCCAGCAGCCTAGGGACAGGGCCTTATAATGAGCAGTTCTTC.

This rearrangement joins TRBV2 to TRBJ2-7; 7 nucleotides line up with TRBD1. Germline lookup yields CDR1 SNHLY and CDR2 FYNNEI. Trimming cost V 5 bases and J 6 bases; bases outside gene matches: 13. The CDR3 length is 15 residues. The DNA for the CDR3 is TGTGCCAGCAGTTTACTACAGGGGCCGGCGACCGAGCAGTACTTC. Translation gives CASSLLQGPATEQYF.

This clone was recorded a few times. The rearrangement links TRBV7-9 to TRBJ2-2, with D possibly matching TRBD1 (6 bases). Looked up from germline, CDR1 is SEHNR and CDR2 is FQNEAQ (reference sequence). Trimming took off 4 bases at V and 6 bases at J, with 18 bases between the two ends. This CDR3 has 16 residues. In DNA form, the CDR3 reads TGTGCCAGCAGCTCGACGTCACAGGGAATAGCCGGGGAGCTGTTTTTT. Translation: CASSSTSQGIAGELFF.

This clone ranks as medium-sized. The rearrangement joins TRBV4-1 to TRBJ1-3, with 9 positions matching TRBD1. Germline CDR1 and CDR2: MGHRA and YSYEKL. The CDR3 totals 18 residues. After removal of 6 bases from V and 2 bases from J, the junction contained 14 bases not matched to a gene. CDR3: CASRLTDSGTGTGNTIYF. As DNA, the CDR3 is TGCGCCAGCAGACTTACGGACTCCGGGACAGGGACTGGAAACACCATATATTTT.